The 24 T cell receptor beta chains given below trace back to one sample, sequenced in a study of OX40 agonist ivuxolimab in advanced cancers. The assay was immunoSEQ multiplex PCR, and TCRdb's table has in-frame clones only and misses some. The sample yields more than 60,000 clones, over 80% seen once. This specimen was CD4+ or CD8+ T cells sorted from blood, taken in a trial of the OX40 agonist ivuxolimab. All receptors come from an adult with an advanced solid tumor such as melanoma, head and neck, liver or kidney cancer.

The rearrangement joins TRBV29-1 to TRBJ2-5; TRBD1 matches at 9 bases. V lost 5 bases, J lost 4 bases, and 2 bases stayed unmatched. This CDR3 has 12 amino acids. Germline V gene sequence: CDR1 SQVTM, CDR2 ANQGSEA. CDR3 region: CSVRTGVETQYF. CDR3 coding DNA: TGCAGCGTTCGGACAGGGGTAGAGACCCAGTACTTC.

In this sample, this clone turned up once. The chain links TRBV28 to TRBJ1-2; D is unclear. Germline loops: CDR1 MDHEN, CDR2 SYDVKM. CDR3 size: 14 residues. The ends were cut back, 1 base at V and 6 bases at J, with 12 bases in the middle. The CDR3 reads CASSLLLAGNGYTF. The CDR3 DNA reads as TGTGCCAGCAGTTTATTGCTGGCGGGGAATGGCTACACCTTC.

This clone turned up a few times. A read error may produce the germline difference seen at one junction end. This rearrangement joins TRBV2 to TRBJ2-7; D tentatively reads TRBD1 or TRBD2 (7 bases each). Germline values: CDR1 SNHLY, CDR2 FYNNEI. The CDR3 covers 12 residues. This CDR3 is CASRREGDSRNF. The CDR3 DNA reads as TGTGCCAGCAGGAGGGAGGGGGACAGTAGGAACTTC.

This clone is a singleton in its sample. One end of the junction fails to match germline, which may point to a read error. This chain uses TRBV30 with TRBJ2-5, with D tentatively TRBD1 (5 bases). This CDR3 contains 17 residues. CDR1 is GTSNPN, CDR2 SVGIG, per germline (reference sequence). The CDR3 is CAWSVLTFRASQGTQYF. In DNA form, the CDR3 reads TGTGCCTGGAGTGTACTAACATTCAGGGCTTCCCAAGGGACCCAGTACTTC.

This chain links TRBV11-3 with TRBJ2-5; 12 nucleotides line up with TRBD2. Germline V gene lookup returns CDR1 SGHNT and CDR2 YENEEA. CDR3 size: 16 residues. V lost 2 bases and J lost 5; bases outside the gene matches: 6. The DNA for the CDR3 is TGTGCCAGCAGCTTAACGGGACTAGCGGGTCTTGAGACCCAGTACTTC. Translation: CASSLTGLAGLETQYF.

The chain couples TRBV5-4 to TRBJ1-2; perhaps TRBD1 as D (6 bases). V was shortened by 6 bases and J by 0 bases, with 15 bases between the two germline ends. CDR1 is SGHNT and CDR2 is YYREEE in the germline V gene (reference sequence). This CDR3 region has 15 residues. Here the CDR3 DNA reads TGTGCCAGCAAGGAGGGGGTGCTGGCTAACTATGGCTACACCTTC. This codes for CASKEGVLANYGYTF.

V usage is TRBV18 and J usage is TRBJ1-1; D is perhaps TRBD1 (6 bases). The CDR3 is made up of 15 amino acids. Looked up from germline, CDR1 is KGHSH and CDR2 is LQKENI. Trimming cost V 2 bases and J 1 base, with 11 bases left between them. CDR3 bases: TGTGCCAGCTCACCAAGGCAGGGGCCGAACACTGAAGCTTTCTTT. It translates to CASSPRQGPNTEAFF. The full variable domain, with the rest looked up from reference TRBV18 and TRBJ1-1, is NAGVMQNPRHLVRRRGQEARLRCSPMKGHSHVYWYRQLPEEGLKFMVYLQKENIIDESGMPKERFSAEFPKEGPSILRIQQVVRGDSAAYFCASSPRQGPNTEAFFGQGTRLTVV.

The chain carries TRBV6-1 and TRBJ2-1; 7 positions match TRBD2. Germline V CDR1 and CDR2: MNHNS, SASEGT. There are 18 residues in the CDR3. V lost 3 bases and J lost 8; bases outside the gene matches: 19. Written as DNA, the CDR3 is TGTGCCAGCAGTGAGTCGACGGGGAGCGGGGTTAGGCGGTATGAGCAGTTCTTC. It specifies CASSESTGSGVRRYEQFF.

This chain uses TRBV5-4 with TRBJ2-7, with 9 bases that match TRBD2. Germline V gives CDR1 SGHNT, CDR2 YYREEE (reference sequence). This CDR3 is 15 amino acids long. The V and J ends lost 7 bases and 4 bases, in that order; junction bases with no gene match: 12. This CDR3 reads CASGFGGRASYEQYF. For the CDR3, the DNA is TGTGCCAGCGGGTTTGGCGGGAGGGCCTCTTACGAGCAGTACTTC.

This sequence joins TRBV7-5 and TRBJ2-7; the table's D call TRBD2 went unverified against the DNA. TRBV7-5 represents a pseudogene. The CDR3 extends over 17 amino acids. The CDR3 here is CVRSLTGTSGRRYEQYF. As DNA, the CDR3 is TGTGTCAGAAGCTTAACCGGGACTAGCGGGAGGAGGTACGAGCAGTACTTC.

CDR3 nucleotide sequence: TGCGCCAGCAGCCTGGGCGCCCAAACAGGGAACGAGCAGTACTTC. This codes for CASSLGAQTGNEQYF. The chain couples TRBV5-1 to TRBJ2-5; tentative D call: TRBD1 (6 bases). The J call may be wrong; the DNA end is better matched by TRBJ2-7. The CDR3 extends over 15 amino acids. Germline V gene lookup returns CDR1 SGHRS and CDR2 YFSETQ.

The CDR3 region has the DNA TGTGCCAGCAGTTACGAAGCCGAGACAGATACGCAGTATTTT. Translated, it gives CASSYEAETDTQYF. This rearrangement joins TRBV6-5 to TRBJ2-3; no reliable D call. The V gene's germline CDR1 is MNHEY and CDR2 SVGAGI. The CDR3 has 14 residues. V dropped 2 bases and J dropped 3 bases, with 9 bases sitting between them.

The V and J genes are TRBV4-2 and TRBJ2-7; 11 bases fit TRBD2. This CDR3 has 15 residues. V was pared by 4 bases and J by 3 bases, with 5 bases of the junction left unmatched. CDR1 and CDR2 (germline): LGHNA, YNFKEQ. CDR3 DNA: TGTGCCAGCAGCCCCCCCGGGACTAGCGGCTACGAGCAGTACTTC. This translates into CASSPPGTSGYEQYF.

CDR3 bases: TGTGCCAGCAGCTCCCCGCTAGGCAACCAAGAGACCCAGTACTTC. This sequence encodes CASSSPLGNQETQYF. The V and J genes are TRBV7-9 and TRBJ2-5; no firm D call. The CDR3 extends over 15 amino acids. The V end was cut by 4 bases, the J end by 0 bases, with 12 bases between. CDR1 and CDR2 (germline): SEHNR, FQNEAQ (reference sequence).

The J gene is TRBJ1-3, the V gene TRBV19; 8 nucleotides agree with TRBD1. Per germline, CDR1 LNHDA and CDR2 SQIVND (reference sequence). The J segment lost 2 bases and the V segment lost 6 bases, leaving 21 bases of the junction unmatched. CDR3 length: 20 amino acids. The CDR3 bases are TGTGCCAGTAGCCTGATGATTGGGGCAGGGGGCGCAGAGGCTGGAAACACCATATATTTT. Its translation: CASSLMIGAGGAEAGNTIYF.

Comments on this clone: Given a much more abundant clone one base away, this may be a read error. The chain uses TRBV5-4 and TRBJ1-2; no clear D gene. The CDR3 sequence is 13 residues long. Germline assignment: CDR1 SGHNT and CDR2 YYREEE (reference sequence). CDR3: CASSLEGRDGHTF. CDR3 bases: TGTGCCAGCAGCTTGGAAGGACGGGATGGCCACACCTTC.

This chain uses TRBV18 with TRBJ2-2; TRBD1 aligns across 11 bases. The V and J ends lost 3 bases and 6 bases, in that order; junction bases with no gene match: 6. Germline loops: CDR1 KGHSH, CDR2 LQKENI. This CDR3 is built from 16 residues. Here the CDR3 reads CASSPRTGGAAGELFF. As DNA, the CDR3 is TGTGCCAGCTCACCCCGGACAGGGGGCGCTGCCGGGGAGCTGTTTTTT.

The gene calls are TRBV4-1 and TRBJ2-3; 7 bases are a match to TRBD1. Germline CDR1 MGHRA, CDR2 YSYEKL. There are 17 residues in the CDR3. The V and J ends lost 5 bases and 2 bases, in that order; junction bases with no gene match: 13. Written as DNA, the CDR3 is TGCGCCAGCAGCTTACAGGGGCTGAGAGCGGACACAGATACGCAGTATTTT. Its translation: CASSLQGLRADTDTQYF.

The chain links TRBV6-5 to TRBJ2-7; the D gene is possibly TRBD2 (6 bases). This CDR3 is 13 amino acids long. Germline CDR1 is MNHEY and CDR2 is SVGAGI. Deletions cut 5 bases from V and 5 bases from J, with 13 bases between. In DNA, the CDR3 is TGTGCCAGCAGTCGCAGGGACTCACACGAGCAGTACTTC. Translation: CASSRRDSHEQYF.

The genes are TRBV5-1 and TRBJ1-2; D might be TRBD1 (5 bases). CDR1 and CDR2 from the germline V gene are SGHRS and YFSETQ. V was cut by 3 bases and J by 7 bases, with 19 bases left in between. The CDR3 has 15 amino acids. In nucleotides, the CDR3 is TGCGCCAGCAGCTCTAAGACGCGGGGGGAGGGTGGCTACACCTTC. Protein product: CASSSKTRGEGGYTF.

This chain uses TRBV5-1 with TRBJ2-3, with D perhaps given as TRBD1 or TRBD2 (5 bases each). Trimming removed 4 bases at V and 5 bases at J, with 17 bases between. This CDR3 is 15 amino acids long. The germline V gene encodes CDR1 SGHRS and CDR2 YFSETQ. In nucleotides, the CDR3 is TGCGCCAGCAGCGACGGGGCCCCGGAAAAAGATACGCAGTATTTT. Amino acid sequence: CASSDGAPEKDTQYF.

The chain couples TRBV7-2 to TRBJ2-6; 7 nucleotides align to TRBD2. The V gene's germline CDR1 is SGHTA and CDR2 FQGNSA. V shed 6 bases and J 0 bases; nucleotides not matched to a gene: 14. The CDR3 extends over 19 amino acids. CDR3 protein: CASRAPTRGGSSGANVLTF. As DNA, the CDR3 is TGTGCCAGCAGAGCGCCAACTAGGGGCGGGAGCTCTGGGGCCAACGTCCTGACTTTC. Complete variable domain (other parts from reference TRBV7-2 and TRBJ2-6): GAGVSQSPSNKVTEKGKDVELRCDPISGHTALYWYRQSLGQGLEFLIYFQGNSAPDKSGLPSDRFSAERTGGSVSTLTIQRTQQEDSAVYLCASRAPTRGGSSGANVLTFGAGSRLTVL.

This clone has a single count. V is TRBV5-1 and J is TRBJ2-7, with D uncertain. V lost 0 bases to trimming and J lost 2 bases, with 9 bases between them. The CDR3 covers 14 residues. The germline V gene encodes CDR1 SGHRS and CDR2 YFSETQ. In DNA, the CDR3 is TGCGCCAGCAGCTTGGGTGACATTCCCTACGAGCAGTACTTC. Its translation is CASSLGDIPYEQYF.

Worth noting for this clone: Compared with germline, one end of the junction differs, possibly owing to a read error. V is TRBV7-9 and J is TRBJ1-1; TRBD1 matches 7 bases. CDR1 and CDR2 from the germline V gene are SEHNR and FQNEAQ (reference sequence). The CDR3 has 15 residues. CDR3 residues: CASSLARGTYTEAFF. CDR3 sequence (DNA): TGTGCCAGCAGCCTAGCCAGGGGGACCTACACTGAAGCTTTCTTT.